One and the same sample provided the 18 T cell receptor beta chains below, sequenced in a study of blood T cells in healthy people across ages. For the second PCR, which ran for roughly 6 to 12 cycles, a sample-barcoded 5' primer and a J-beta primer mix were used. TCRdb ran MiXCR on the 5' RACE reads and lists one entry per CDR3 protein. The sample consists of about 1,000,000 distinct CDR3 sequences, around 43% of them appearing once. The source material was blood. The receptors stem from a woman aged 60-75 years in good health.

The V call is TRBV15, the J call TRBJ2-2; TRBD2 agrees at 10 bases. J gave up 4 bases and V 1 base, and 0 bases lay outside the gene matches. Germline V lookup: CDR1 LNHNV, CDR2 YYDKDF (reference sequence). The CDR3 loop spans 15 amino acids. Here the CDR3 DNA reads TGTGCCACCAGCAGAGGGACTAGCGGCACCGGGGAGCTGTTTTTT. It yields the protein CATSRGTSGTGELFF.

This clonotype was detected only a few times. The chain recombines TRBV28 with TRBJ2-5; tentatively, D is TRBD1 or TRBD2 (6 bases each). V lost 5 bases and J lost 0, with 7 bases in between. CDR1 is MDHEN and CDR2 is SYDVKM in the germline V gene. This CDR3 comprises 13 residues. The CDR3 nucleotides read TGTGCCAGCAGTAGGGGGGACCAAGAGACCCAGTACTTC. It encodes CASSRGDQETQYF.

This clonotype has more than one count but fewer than ten. The V gene is TRBV5-1, the J gene TRBJ2-4, with TRBD1 identical over 10 bases. The CDR3 length is 14 residues. From germline, CDR1 is SGHRS and CDR2 YFSETQ. V gave up 3 bases and J gave up 8 bases; unmatched junction bases: 5. CDR3 nucleotides: TGCGCCAGCAGCTCGGGACAGGGGCTGGACATTCAGTACTTC. It translates to CASSSGQGLDIQYF.

Only a few counts were recorded for this clonotype. The V and J genes are TRBV15 and TRBJ2-3; 9 bases are a match to TRBD2. The J segment lost 0 bases and the V segment lost 3 bases, leaving 10 bases of the junction unmatched. The CDR3 runs to 18 residues. Germline V lookup: CDR1 LNHNV, CDR2 YYDKDF (reference sequence). The DNA of the CDR3 is TGTGCCACCAGCAGGGCCCTGACTAGCGGATATAGCACAGATACGCAGTATTTT. This encodes CATSRALTSGYSTDTQYF.

Regarding this clonotype: A much larger clone differs by one base, so this may be a read error. V is TRBV5-1 and J is TRBJ2-1, with D uncertain. CDR3 length equals 8 residues. Per the germline V gene, CDR1 is SGHRS and CDR2 is YFSETQ. V dropped 6 bases and J dropped 10 bases, with 2 bases sitting between them. CDR3: CASKEQFF. CDR3 coding DNA: TGCGCCAGCAAGGAGCAGTTCTTC. The variable domain in full, with the rest retrieved from reference TRBV5-1 and TRBJ2-1, is KAGVTQTPRYLIKTRGQQVTLSCSPISGHRSVSWYQQTPGQGLQFLFEYFSETQRNKGNFPGRFSGRQFSNSRSEMNVSTLELGDSALYLCASKEQFFGPGTRLTVL.

The chain has TRBV29-1 and TRBJ2-7; unclear D gene. CDR3 length: 11 residues. Germline V gene data show CDR1 as SQVTM and CDR2 as ANQGSEA. V was pared by 2 bases and J by 0 bases, with 2 bases between. The CDR3 here is CSVETSYEQYF. In nucleotides, the CDR3 is TGCAGCGTTGAAACCTCCTACGAGCAGTACTTC.

This clonotype was seen a handful of times. V is TRBV20-1 and J is TRBJ2-1, with D tentatively TRBD1 or TRBD2 (5 bases each). CDR1 is DFQATT and CDR2 is SNEGSKA in the germline V gene (reference sequence). The ends were cut back, 3 bases at V and 9 bases at J, with 15 bases in the middle. The CDR3 is 13 amino acids. This CDR3 reads CSASRDPGREQFF. CDR3 nucleotide sequence: TGCAGTGCTAGTAGGGACCCAGGGCGTGAGCAGTTCTTC.

The chain recombines TRBV12-3 or TRBV12-4 with TRBJ2-7, with 14 positions matching TRBD2. The CDR3 length is 15 residues. V lost 4 bases and J lost 7; bases outside the gene matches: 6. CDR3 region: CASSYSTSGGEEQYF. CDR3 DNA: TGTGCCAGCAGTTATTCGACTAGCGGGGGGGAGGAGCAGTACTTC.

This chain links TRBV4-1 with TRBJ2-3; possible D gene TRBD2, 6 bases. The V end lost 8 bases, the J end lost 3 bases, and 21 bases lay between the germline ends. The CDR3 consists of 16 residues. From germline, CDR1 is MGHRA and CDR2 YSYEKL. The CDR3 sequence is CASSERSSLATDTQYF. The CDR3, as DNA: TGCGCCAGCTCCGAAAGGAGCTCCCTAGCGACAGATACGCAGTATTTT.

This clonotype was seen a handful of times. V and J are TRBV3-1 and TRBJ1-2; D gene uncertain. The V gene lost 6 bases and the J gene lost 7 bases, with 18 bases spanning the gap. Germline-derived CDR1 and CDR2 are LGHDT and YNNKEL (reference sequence). The CDR3 contains 14 residues. The CDR3 DNA reads TGTGCCAGCAGGCACCAAACACGGATGGGTGGCTACACCTTC. This translates into CASRHQTRMGGYTF. Complete variable domain (other parts from reference TRBV3-1 and TRBJ1-2): DTAVSQTPKYLVTQMGNDKSIKCEQNLGHDTMYWYKQDSKKFLKIMFSYNNKELIINETVPNRFSPKSPDKAHLNLHINSLELGDSAVYFCASRHQTRMGGYTFGSGTRLTVV.

The V gene is TRBV5-1, the J gene TRBJ2-2; a weak D match, TRBD2 (5 bases). Germline V gene lookup returns CDR1 SGHRS and CDR2 YFSETQ. Trimming stripped 3 bases from V and 3 bases from J, with 12 bases between. This CDR3 has 15 amino acids. CDR3: CASSWTLAYTGELFF. In nucleotides, the CDR3 is TGCGCCAGCAGCTGGACCCTAGCTTACACCGGGGAGCTGTTTTTT.

The chain carries TRBV28 and TRBJ2-7; TRBD1 matches 8 bases. V dropped 7 bases and J dropped 3; count of bases not matched to a gene: 8. Germline V gene sequence: CDR1 MDHEN, CDR2 SYDVKM. This CDR3 spans 14 amino acids. CDR3 sequence (DNA): TGTGCCAGCACCGCGGCTGGGACAGGCTACGAGCAGTACTTC. Protein: CASTAAGTGYEQYF.

The chain is built from TRBV6-5 and TRBJ1-2; D not resolved. Per germline, CDR1 MNHEY and CDR2 SVGAGI. The CDR3 spans 13 residues. Deletions cut 6 bases from V and 6 bases from J, with 14 bases between. The chain's CDR3 is CASSDITMDGYTF. The CDR3 nucleotides are TGTGCCAGCAGCGATATTACTATGGATGGCTACACCTTC.

This clonotype came up many times. The CDR3 DNA follows: TGCAGCGTTGGAACAGCTAGCAATCAGCCCCAGCATTTT. This translates into CSVGTASNQPQHF. The chain recombines TRBV29-1 with TRBJ1-5; D is unresolved. Per germline, CDR1 SQVTM and CDR2 ANQGSEA. The CDR3 has 13 residues. The germline V and J ends were trimmed by 4 bases and 0 bases, with 7 bases remaining between them.

The genes are TRBV28 and TRBJ2-3; 8 bases map to TRBD2. The V and J ends lost 8 bases and 4 bases, in that order; junction bases with no gene match: 11. CDR3 length: 15 residues. Germline CDR1 and CDR2: MDHEN and SYDVKM. The CDR3 sequence is CASGRPGLDADTQYF. CDR3 DNA sequence: TGTGCCAGCGGGAGACCGGGACTAGACGCAGATACGCAGTATTTT.

CDR3 DNA: TGTGCCAGCAGTTTAAGTGGGCGGGGCTCCTACGAGCAGTACTTC. Its translation: CASSLSGRGSYEQYF. This chain connects TRBV27 to TRBJ2-7; maybe TRBD2 (6 bases). V was cut by 2 bases and J by 0 bases, with 11 bases left in between. From germline, CDR1 is MNHEY and CDR2 SMNVEV (reference sequence). The CDR3 totals 15 residues.

This clonotype was found a few times. The V call is TRBV20-1, the J call TRBJ2-1; TRBD1 or TRBD2 may be the D gene (6 bases each). CDR1 and CDR2 from the germline V gene are DFQATT and SNEGSKA (reference sequence). CDR3 length equals 15 residues. V was shortened by 0 bases and J by 6 bases, with 15 bases between the two germline ends. CDR3: CSARDRGWGANEQFF. The CDR3 DNA follows: TGCAGTGCTAGAGATCGGGGCTGGGGGGCCAATGAGCAGTTCTTC.

With regard to this clonotype: A much larger clone lies one base from this, so it may be a read error. The chain employs TRBV4-2 and TRBJ2-1; D might be TRBD2 (5 bases). Trimming shortened V by 0 bases and J by 12 bases, and 12 bases separated the two germline ends. In germline, CDR1 is LGHNA, CDR2 YNFKEQ. The CDR3 has 13 amino acids. This chain's CDR3 is CASSQDEGRGQFF. The CDR3 bases are TGTGCCAGCAGCCAAGATGAGGGCCGGGGGCAGTTCTTC.